A selection of T cell receptor beta chains follows, all from one sample in a study of shared clonotypes between healthy human individuals. Libraries were prepared by immunoSEQ multiplex PCR; TCRdb keeps only in-frame clonotypes and omits some of them. The sample has around 440,000 clones, 77% seen once. The material sequenced was PBMCs. These receptors came from a woman aged 40 to 50 in good health. Some clones in this sample may be carry-over from other donors' samples. Both conserved end residues are part of each CDR3. A D gene is named only where the DNA matches it firmly. The size field is filled for only some rows; it gives once, few, many or a size class.

j_gene: TRBJ2-7
v_gene: TRBV11-2
d_gene: -
abundance: -
CDR3nt: TGTGCCAGCAGCTTCGATGGACAGACCTACGAGCAGTACTTC
CDR3aa: CASSFDGQTYEQYF

j_gene: TRBJ2-5
v_gene: TRBV2
d_gene: -
abundance: -
CDR3nt: TGTGCCAGTAACCGACAGGCACAAGAGACCCAGTACTTC
CDR3aa: CASNRQAQETQYF

j_gene: TRBJ1-1
v_gene: TRBV30
d_gene: -
abundance: many
CDR3nt: TGTGCCTGGACAGTCACAATGGGGCGGCTTGAAGCTTTCTTT
CDR3aa: CAWTVTMGRLEAFF

j_gene: TRBJ2-7
v_gene: TRBV5-4
d_gene: -
abundance: -
CDR3nt: TGTGCCAGCAGCCCAGGGGGGCCCTCCGGGAGGGAGCAGTACTTC
CDR3aa: CASSPGGPSGREQYF

j_gene: TRBJ2-5
v_gene: TRBV2
d_gene: -
abundance: -
CDR3nt: TGTGCCAGCAGTGAAGAACAGGGCGGAGAGACCCAGTACTTC
CDR3aa: CASSEEQGGETQYF

j_gene: TRBJ2-3
v_gene: TRBV11-3
d_gene: -
abundance: -
CDR3nt: TGTGCCAGCAGCCGGAGGGACACAGATACGCAGTATTTT
CDR3aa: CASSRRDTDTQYF

j_gene: TRBJ2-3
v_gene: TRBV6-1
d_gene: TRBD1
abundance: -
CDR3nt: TGTGCCAGCAGGATGACAGGGAACACAGATACGCAGTATTTT
CDR3aa: CASRMTGNTDTQYF

j_gene: TRBJ1-5
v_gene: TRBV19
d_gene: TRBD1
abundance: -
CDR3nt: TGTGCCAGTAGTACCCTACGGACAGGGGGCCTGAGCAATCAGCCCCAGCATTTT
CDR3aa: CASSTLRTGGLSNQPQHF

j_gene: TRBJ1-1
v_gene: TRBV30
d_gene: TRBD1
abundance: -
CDR3nt: TGTGCCTGGAGAGGAGGGGGCGGCACTGAAGCTTTCTTT
CDR3aa: CAWRGGGGTEAFF

j_gene: TRBJ2-7
v_gene: TRBV25-1
d_gene: TRBD1
abundance: -
CDR3nt: TGTGCCAGCAGTATCGCCGGGACAGGGTCGTACGAGCAGTACTTC
CDR3aa: CASSIAGTGSYEQYF

j_gene: TRBJ2-2
v_gene: TRBV7-3
d_gene: -
abundance: -
CDR3nt: TGTGCCAGCAGCAATCCATTATCTTCCGGGGAGCTGTTTTTT
CDR3aa: CASSNPLSSGELFF

j_gene: TRBJ1-2
v_gene: TRBV6-1
d_gene: -
abundance: -
CDR3nt: TGTGCCAGCCACAGAGGAGGGGACTATGGCTACACCTTC
CDR3aa: CASHRGGDYGYTF

j_gene: TRBJ2-7
v_gene: TRBV9
d_gene: -
abundance: -
CDR3nt: TGTGCCAGCAGCGTAACGGCGATCGGTGGCTACGAGCAGTACTTC
CDR3aa: CASSVTAIGGYEQYF

j_gene: TRBJ1-3
v_gene: TRBV9
d_gene: -
abundance: -
CDR3nt: TGTGCCAGCAGCCTTGCCCCCCTCGGACAGCTTTCTGGAAACACCATATATTTT
CDR3aa: CASSLAPLGQLSGNTIYF

j_gene: TRBJ1-1
v_gene: TRBV7-3
d_gene: TRBD1
abundance: once
CDR3nt: TGTGCCAGCAGCATCCGGACAGGTGCGTGGGGCACTGAAGCTTTCTTT
CDR3aa: CASSIRTGAWGTEAFF

j_gene: TRBJ2-3
v_gene: TRBV11-3
d_gene: -
abundance: -
CDR3nt: TGTGCCAGCAGCTTAGCCCGCGTGGATACGCAGTATTTT
CDR3aa: CASSLARVDTQYF

j_gene: TRBJ1-5
v_gene: TRBV18
d_gene: -
abundance: -
CDR3nt: TGTGCCAGCTCACCATCAACAAGATATAGCAATCAGCCCCAGCATTTT
CDR3aa: CASSPSTRYSNQPQHF

j_gene: TRBJ1-5
v_gene: TRBV4-1
d_gene: -
abundance: -
CDR3nt: TGCGCCAGCAGCCAAGATGGCGGGGTGCGCAATCAGCCCCAGCATTTT
CDR3aa: CASSQDGGVRNQPQHF

j_gene: TRBJ2-5
v_gene: TRBV9
d_gene: TRBD2
abundance: -
CDR3nt: TGTGCCAGCAGCGAGGCAGCGGGAGGGCCCGAGACCCAGTACTTC
CDR3aa: CASSEAAGGPETQYF

j_gene: TRBJ2-5
v_gene: TRBV4-2
d_gene: -
abundance: -
CDR3nt: TGTGCCAGCAGCCTCGGCTCAGGGTTGAAGGAGGAGACCCAGTACTTC
CDR3aa: CASSLGSGLKEETQYF

j_gene: TRBJ2-7
v_gene: TRBV5-4
d_gene: TRBD2
abundance: -
CDR3nt: TGTGCCAGCAGCTTGGGAGGGCGGGAGAGCGACGAGCAGTACTTC
CDR3aa: CASSLGGRESDEQYF

j_gene: TRBJ2-7
v_gene: TRBV6-1
d_gene: TRBD2
abundance: once
CDR3nt: TGTGCCAGCACCTTAAGCGGGAGGAGCTCCTACGAGCAGTACTTC
CDR3aa: CASTLSGRSSYEQYF